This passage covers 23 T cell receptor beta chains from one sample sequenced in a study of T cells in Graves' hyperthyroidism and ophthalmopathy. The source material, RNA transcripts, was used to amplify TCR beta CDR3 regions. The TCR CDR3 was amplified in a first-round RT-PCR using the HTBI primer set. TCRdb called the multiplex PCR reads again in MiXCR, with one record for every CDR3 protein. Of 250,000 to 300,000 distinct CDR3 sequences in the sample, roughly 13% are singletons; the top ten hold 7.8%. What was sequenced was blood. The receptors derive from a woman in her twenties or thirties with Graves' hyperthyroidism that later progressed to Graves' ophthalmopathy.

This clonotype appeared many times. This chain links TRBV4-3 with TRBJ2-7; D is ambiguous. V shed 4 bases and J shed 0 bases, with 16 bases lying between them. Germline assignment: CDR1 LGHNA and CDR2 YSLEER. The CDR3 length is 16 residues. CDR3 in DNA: TGCGCCAGCAGCCCGATGGGGTCGCCGAGCTCCTACGAGCAGTACTTC. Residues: CASSPMGSPSSYEQYF.

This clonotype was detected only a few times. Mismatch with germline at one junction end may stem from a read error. For the CDR3, the DNA is TGTGCCAGCAGTTGGGGCAGGGATGGCCACACCTTC. Its protein is CASSWGRDGHTF. This rearrangement joins TRBV28 to TRBJ1-2; TRBD1 is a possible D gene (5 bases). The germline V gene has CDR1 MDHEN and CDR2 SYDVKM. CDR3 length: 12 amino acids.

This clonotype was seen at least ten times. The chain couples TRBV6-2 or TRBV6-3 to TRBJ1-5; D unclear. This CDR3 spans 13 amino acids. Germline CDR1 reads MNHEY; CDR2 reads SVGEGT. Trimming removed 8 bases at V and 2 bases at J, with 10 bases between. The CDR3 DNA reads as TGTGCCAGCTCAGAGGCAGGCAATCAGCCCCAGCATTTT. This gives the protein CASSEAGNQPQHF.

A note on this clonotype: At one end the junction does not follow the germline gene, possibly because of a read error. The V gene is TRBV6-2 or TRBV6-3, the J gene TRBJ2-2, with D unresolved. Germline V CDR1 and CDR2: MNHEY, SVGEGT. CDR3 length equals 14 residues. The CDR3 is CASSDSTLAGELFF. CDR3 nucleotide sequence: TGTGCCAGCAGTGACTCGACGTTAGCCGGGGAGCTGTTTTTT.

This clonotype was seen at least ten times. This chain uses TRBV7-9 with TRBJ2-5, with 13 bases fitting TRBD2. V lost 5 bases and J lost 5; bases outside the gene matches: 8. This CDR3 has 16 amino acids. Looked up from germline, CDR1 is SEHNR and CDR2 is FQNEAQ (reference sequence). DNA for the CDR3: TGTGCCAGCAGCCGACTAGCGGGAGGACGCGTTGAGACCCAGTACTTC. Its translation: CASSRLAGGRVETQYF.

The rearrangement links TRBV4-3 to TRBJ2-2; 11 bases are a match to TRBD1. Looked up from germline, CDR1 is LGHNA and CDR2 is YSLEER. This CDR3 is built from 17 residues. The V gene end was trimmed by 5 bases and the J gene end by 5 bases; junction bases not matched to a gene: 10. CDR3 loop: CASSTRTGGFWTGELFF. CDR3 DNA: TGCGCCAGCAGCACACGGACAGGGGGCTTTTGGACCGGGGAGCTGTTTTTT.

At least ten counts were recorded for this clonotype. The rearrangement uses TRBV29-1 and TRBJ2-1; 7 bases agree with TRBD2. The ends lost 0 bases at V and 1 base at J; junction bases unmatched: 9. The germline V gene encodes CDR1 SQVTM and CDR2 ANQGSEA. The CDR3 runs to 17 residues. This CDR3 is CSVEDLVSGRSYNEQFF. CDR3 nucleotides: TGCAGCGTTGAAGATTTAGTGTCCGGGAGGTCCTACAATGAGCAGTTCTTC.

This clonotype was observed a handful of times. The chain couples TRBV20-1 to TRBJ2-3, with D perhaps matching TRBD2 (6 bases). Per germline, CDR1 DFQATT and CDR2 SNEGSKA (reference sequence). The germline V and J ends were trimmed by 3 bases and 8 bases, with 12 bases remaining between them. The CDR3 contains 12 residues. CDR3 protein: CSASGSSGTQYF. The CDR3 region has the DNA TGCAGTGCTAGCGGGAGTTCGGGTACGCAGTATTTT.

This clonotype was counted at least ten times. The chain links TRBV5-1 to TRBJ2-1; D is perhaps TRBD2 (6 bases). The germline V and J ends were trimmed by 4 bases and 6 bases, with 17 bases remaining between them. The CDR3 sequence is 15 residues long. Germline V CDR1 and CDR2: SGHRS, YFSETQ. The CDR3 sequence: CASSATLERVNEQFF. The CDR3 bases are TGCGCCAGCAGCGCCACTCTTGAGCGGGTCAATGAGCAGTTCTTC.

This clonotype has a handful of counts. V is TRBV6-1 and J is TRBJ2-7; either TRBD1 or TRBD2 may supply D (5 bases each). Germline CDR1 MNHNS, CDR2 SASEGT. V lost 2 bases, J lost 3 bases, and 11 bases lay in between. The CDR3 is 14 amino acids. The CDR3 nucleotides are TGTGCCAGCAGTGAATGGGACGGATTCTACGAGCAGTACTTC. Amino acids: CASSEWDGFYEQYF.

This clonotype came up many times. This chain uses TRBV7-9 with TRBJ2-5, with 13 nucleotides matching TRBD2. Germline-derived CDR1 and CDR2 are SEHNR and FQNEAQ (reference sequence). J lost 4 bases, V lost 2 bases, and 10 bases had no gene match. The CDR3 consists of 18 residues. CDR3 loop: CASSLKATSGRARETQYF. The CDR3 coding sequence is TGTGCCAGCAGCTTAAAGGCCACTAGCGGGAGGGCCCGAGAGACCCAGTACTTC.

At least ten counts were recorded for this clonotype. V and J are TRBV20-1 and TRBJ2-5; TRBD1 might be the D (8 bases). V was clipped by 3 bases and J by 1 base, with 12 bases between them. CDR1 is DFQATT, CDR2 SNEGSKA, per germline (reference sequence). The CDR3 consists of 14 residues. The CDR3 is CSARTGEGQETQYF. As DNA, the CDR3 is TGCAGTGCTAGGACAGGGGAGGGCCAAGAGACCCAGTACTTC.

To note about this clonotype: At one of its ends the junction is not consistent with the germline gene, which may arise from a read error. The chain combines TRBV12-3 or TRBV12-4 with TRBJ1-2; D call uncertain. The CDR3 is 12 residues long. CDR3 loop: CASSPGNYGYAF. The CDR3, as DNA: TGTGCCAGCAGCCCGGGAAACTATGGCTACGCCTTC.

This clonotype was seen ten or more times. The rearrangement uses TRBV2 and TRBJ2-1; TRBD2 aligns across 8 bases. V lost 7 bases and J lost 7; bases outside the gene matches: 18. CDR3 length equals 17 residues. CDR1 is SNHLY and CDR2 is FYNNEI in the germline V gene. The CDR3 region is CASNLISGNSLKNEQFF. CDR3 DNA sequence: TGTGCCAGCAACCTTATTAGCGGGAACAGCCTAAAGAATGAGCAGTTCTTC.

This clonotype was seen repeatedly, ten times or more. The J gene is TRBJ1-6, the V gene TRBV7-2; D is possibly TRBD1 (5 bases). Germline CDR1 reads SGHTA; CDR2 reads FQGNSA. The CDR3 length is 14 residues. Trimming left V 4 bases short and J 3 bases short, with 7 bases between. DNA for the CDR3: TGTGCCAGCAGCTCGACAGTCTATAATTCACCCCTCCACTTT. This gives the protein CASSSTVYNSPLHF. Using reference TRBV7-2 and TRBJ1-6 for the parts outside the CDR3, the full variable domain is GAGVSQSPSNKVTEKGKDVELRCDPISGHTALYWYRQSLGQGLEFLIYFQGNSAPDKSGLPSDRFSAERTGGSVSTLTIQRTQQEDSAVYLCASSSTVYNSPLHFGNGTRLTVT.

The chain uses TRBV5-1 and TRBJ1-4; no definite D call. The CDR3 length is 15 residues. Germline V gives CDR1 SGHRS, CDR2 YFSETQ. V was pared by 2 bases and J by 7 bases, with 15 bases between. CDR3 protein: CASSFGGSTLEKLFF. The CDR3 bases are TGCGCCAGCAGCTTTGGAGGGTCGACTCTTGAAAAACTGTTTTTT.

For the CDR3, the DNA is TGTGCCAGCAGTGGCCTCTCTGGAAACACCATATATTTT. It codes for CASSGLSGNTIYF. The chain recombines TRBV6-1 with TRBJ1-3; D unclear. The V end was cut by 4 bases, the J end by 0 bases, with 4 bases between. Germline CDR1 MNHNS, CDR2 SASEGT. The CDR3 extends over 13 amino acids.

Here the CDR3 reads CASSSQGGTGANVLTF. The CDR3 region has the DNA TGTGCCAGCAGCTCGCAGGGGGGGACTGGGGCCAACGTCCTGACTTTC. The chain joins TRBV9 to TRBJ2-6, with D possibly being TRBD1 or TRBD2 (7 bases each). Trimming removed 4 bases at V and 2 bases at J, with 13 bases between. The CDR3 covers 16 residues. Germline CDR1 and CDR2: SGDLS and YYNGEE.

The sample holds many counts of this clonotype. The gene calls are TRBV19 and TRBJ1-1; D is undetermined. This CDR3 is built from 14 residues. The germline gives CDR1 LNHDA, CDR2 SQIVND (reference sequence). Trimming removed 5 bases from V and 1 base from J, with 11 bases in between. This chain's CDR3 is CASSSWTKNTEAFF. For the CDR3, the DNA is TGTGCCAGTAGTTCCTGGACCAAGAACACTGAAGCTTTCTTT.

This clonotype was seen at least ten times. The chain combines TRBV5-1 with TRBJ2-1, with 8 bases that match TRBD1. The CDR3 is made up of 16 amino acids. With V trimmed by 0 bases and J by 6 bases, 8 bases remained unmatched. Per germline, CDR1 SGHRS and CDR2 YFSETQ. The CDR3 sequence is CASSLGAGGWFNEQFF. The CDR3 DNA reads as TGCGCCAGCAGCTTGGGGGCAGGGGGCTGGTTCAATGAGCAGTTCTTC.

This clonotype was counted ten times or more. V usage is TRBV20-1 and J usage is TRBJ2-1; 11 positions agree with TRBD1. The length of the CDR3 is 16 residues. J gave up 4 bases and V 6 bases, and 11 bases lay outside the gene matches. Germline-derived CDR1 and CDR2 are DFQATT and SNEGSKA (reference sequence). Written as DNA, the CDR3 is TGCAGTGCCAGACTGGGACAGGGGGTGGTATACAATGAGCAGTTCTTC. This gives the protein CSARLGQGVVYNEQFF.

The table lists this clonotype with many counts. The CDR3 DNA follows: TGCAGTGCTAGACCGGACGGAGTGGGATATGAAGCTTTCTTT. The encoded protein is CSARPDGVGYEAFF. The V and J genes are TRBV20-1 and TRBJ1-1; unclear D gene. V was trimmed by 2 bases and J by 7 bases, leaving 17 bases between them. Germline CDR1 DFQATT, CDR2 SNEGSKA (reference sequence). The CDR3 consists of 14 residues.

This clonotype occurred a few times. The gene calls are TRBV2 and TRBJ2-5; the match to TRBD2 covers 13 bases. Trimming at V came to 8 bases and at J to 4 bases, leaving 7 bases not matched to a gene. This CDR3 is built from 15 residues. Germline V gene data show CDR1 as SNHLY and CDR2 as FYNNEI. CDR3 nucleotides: TGTGCCAGCGGGACTAGCGGGATCCGAATAGAGACCCAGTACTTC. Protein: CASGTSGIRIETQYF.